This T cell receptor beta chain was obtained from a study of T cell responses to AZD1222 COVID-19 vaccine. Trimming left V 1 base short and J 0 bases short, with 12 bases between. The germline V gene has CDR1 SGHTA and CDR2 FQGNSA. This CDR3 contains 16 residues. Sequenced by immunoSEQ multiplex PCR; TCRdb stores in-frame clones only, minus some. The data hold about 66,000 clones, with roughly 90% observed a single time. This rearrangement joins TRBV7-2 to TRBJ1-2; D gene uncertain. The clonotype originates from an adult in good health. The source was peripheral blood, collected on day 0 of AZD1222 vaccination. The CDR3 region has the DNA TGTGCCAGCAGCTTAGACGACCGGAGGGCTAACTATGGCTACACCTTC. Translated, it gives CASSLDDRRANYGYTF. Variable domain in full (rest from reference TRBV7-2 and TRBJ1-2): GAGVSQSPSNKVTEKGKDVELRCDPISGHTALYWYRQSLGQGLEFLIYFQGNSAPDKSGLPSDRFSAERTGGSVSTLTIQRTQQEDSAVYLCASSLDDRRANYGYTFGSGTRLTVV.